A selection of T cell receptor beta chains follows, all from one sample in a study of blood T cell repertoires in COVID-19. Assay: immunoSEQ multiplex PCR; the TCRdb copy retains only in-frame clones and omits some. The table includes 100,000 to 150,000 clones, around 87% detected once. The sequenced sample was peripheral blood. All receptors come from a woman aged 70-85 years with acute or convalescent COVID-19. Each CDR3 is given with its conserved first and last residue. A D gene is named only where the DNA matches it firmly. Where a row states a size, it is once, few, many or the class of an expanded clone; other rows omit it.

clone size	D gene	V gene	J gene	CDR3 protein
NA	NA	TRBV18	TRBJ1-1	CASSPRMAEGETEAFF
NA	TRBD1	TRBV28	TRBJ1-3	CASSLRSGTGRNTIYF
NA	NA	TRBV6-5	TRBJ2-4	CASSYNLPGKNIQYF
NA	TRBD1	TRBV18	TRBJ2-7	CASSLGQGESGEQYF
NA	TRBD2	TRBV7-3	TRBJ2-3	CASSRQAGGLTDTQYF
NA	NA	TRBV7-9	TRBJ1-2	CASSLVKGGGYTF
NA	TRBD2	TRBV18	TRBJ2-6	CASSPFASGGSSGANVLTF
NA	NA	TRBV29-1	TRBJ2-4	CSVEGALRAKNIQYF
few	NA	TRBV4-1	TRBJ1-1	CASSPRAGEAFF
NA	NA	TRBV25-1	TRBJ1-6	CASSVKSSYNSPLHF
NA	NA	TRBV10-2	TRBJ2-2	CASSGRQARDTGELFF
NA	TRBD1	TRBV5-6	TRBJ1-2	CASSYWGTGVIYGYTF
NA	NA	TRBV30	TRBJ2-5	CAWSGQGGTQYF
NA	TRBD1	TRBV6-5	TRBJ1-6	CASTETGTGVSPLHF
few	NA	TRBV7-3	TRBJ1-1	CASSSTATTEAFF
NA	NA	TRBV3-1/TRBV3-2	TRBJ1-2	CASTIGQGGYTF
NA	TRBD1	TRBV5-1	TRBJ2-2	CASSNLGQGANGELFF
NA	NA	TRBV9	TRBJ2-4	CASSGGEAQYF
NA	NA	TRBV11-2	TRBJ2-1	CASTPWRGPPYEQFF
NA	NA	TRBV5-6	TRBJ1-2	CASSLVGAPNYGYTF